This TCR beta chain is drawn from a study of T-cell memory formation after mild COVID-19. Study results and caveats: A subset of responding clones appeared in pre-infection memory, suggesting cross-reactive memory joined. SARS-CoV-2 specificity was not confirmed for second-wave clones peaking on day 37.

Trimming took 9 bases from V and 2 from J, leaving 13 bases between them. The CDR3 sequence is 13 residues long. MiXCR, applied by TCRdb to the 5' RACE reads, yields one record per CDR3 protein. The profile shows 200,000 to 300,000 distinct CDR3 sequences, approximately 15% of them singletons. As regards this clonotype: Its antigen is not identified.

The chain has TRBV12-3 or TRBV12-4 and TRBJ1-2; D remains unclear. Input material: PBMCs or a T cell subset sorted from them (not recorded which). This receptor was identified in an adult woman who had mild COVID-19 (a few samples of this study predate the infection). Cell type and time point are not known. CDR3 DNA sequence: TGTGCCAGTAGTCCGGATCTAAACTATGGCTACACCTTC. As protein: CASSPDLNYGYTF.